This TCR beta chain was profiled in a study of blood T cell repertoires in COVID-19. Study context: Acute-phase and convalescent COVID-19 samples originated in the United States, Italy and Spain. T cells, B-cell-depleted T cells, or PBMCs provided the cDNA or gDNA that served as material.

In the authors' methods: By means of reference gene primer amplification, nucleated cell counts were estimated. The repertoire was sequenced with immunoSEQ multiplex PCR; TCRdb's copy has only in-frame clones and lacks some. That table is the source of V, J and clone size, and D and trimming were worked out from the DNA. In the table there are some 52,000 clones, about 91% of which are singletons. The receptor was derived from a man aged 55 to 70 with active COVID-19. The sequenced sample consisted of peripheral blood.

CDR3 sequence reads: CASSLVNEQFF. CDR3 DNA: TGTGCCAGCAGCTTAGTAAATGAGCAGTTCTTC. This chain links TRBV7-2 with TRBJ2-1; D ambiguous. V lost 1 base and J lost 7, with 2 bases in between. Germline-derived CDR1 and CDR2 are SGHTA and FQGNSA. The CDR3 is made up of 11 amino acids.